This T cell receptor beta chain was retrieved from a study of T cells in Graves' hyperthyroidism and ophthalmopathy. This CDR3 has 14 amino acids. V was clipped by 4 bases and J by 6 bases; unmatched bases: 4. Germline CDR1 is LNHDA and CDR2 is SQIVND (reference sequence). RNA transcripts yielded amplified TCR beta CDR3 regions. In the first-round RT-PCR of the TCR CDR3, the HTBI primer set was used. TCRdb reprocessed the multiplex PCR reads via MiXCR and lists one record per CDR3 protein. The repertoire holds about 690,000 distinct CDR3 sequences, with roughly 17% as singletons. The source material was blood. This sequence was found in a middle-aged man with Graves' hyperthyroidism. The V gene is TRBV19, the J gene TRBJ1-1; 11 bases agree with TRBD1. CDR3 sequence reads: CASSKGQGVSEAFF. Written as DNA, the CDR3 is TGTGCCAGTAGTAAGGGACAGGGGGTATCTGAAGCTTTCTTT.